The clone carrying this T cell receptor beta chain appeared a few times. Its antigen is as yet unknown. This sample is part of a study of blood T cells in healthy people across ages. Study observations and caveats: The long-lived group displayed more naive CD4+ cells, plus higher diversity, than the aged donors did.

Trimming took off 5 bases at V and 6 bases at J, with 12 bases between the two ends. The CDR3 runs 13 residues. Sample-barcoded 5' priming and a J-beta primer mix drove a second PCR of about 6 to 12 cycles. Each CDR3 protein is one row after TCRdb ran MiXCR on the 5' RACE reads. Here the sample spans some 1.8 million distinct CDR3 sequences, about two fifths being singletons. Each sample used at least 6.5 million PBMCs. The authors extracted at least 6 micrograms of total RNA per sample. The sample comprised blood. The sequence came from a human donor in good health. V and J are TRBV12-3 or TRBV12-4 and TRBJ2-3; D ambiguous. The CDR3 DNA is TGTGCCAGCAGTCCCCCCATGGGGGATACGCAGTATTTT. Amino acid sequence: CASSPPMGDTQYF.